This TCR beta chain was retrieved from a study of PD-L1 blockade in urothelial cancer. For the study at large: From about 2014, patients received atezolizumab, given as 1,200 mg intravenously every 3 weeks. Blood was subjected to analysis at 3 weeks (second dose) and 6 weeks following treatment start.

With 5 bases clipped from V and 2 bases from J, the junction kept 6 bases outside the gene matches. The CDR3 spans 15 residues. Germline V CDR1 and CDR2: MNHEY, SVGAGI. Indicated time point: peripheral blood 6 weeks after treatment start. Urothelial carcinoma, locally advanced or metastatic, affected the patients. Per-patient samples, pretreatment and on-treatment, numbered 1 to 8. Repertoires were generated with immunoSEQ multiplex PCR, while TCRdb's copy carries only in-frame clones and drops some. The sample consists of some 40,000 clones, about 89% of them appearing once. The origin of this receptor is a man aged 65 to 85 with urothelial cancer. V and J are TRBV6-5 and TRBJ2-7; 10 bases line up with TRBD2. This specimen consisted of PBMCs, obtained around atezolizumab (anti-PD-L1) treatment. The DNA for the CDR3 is TGTGCCAGCAGTCCCGGACTAGCGGAAACCTACGAGCAGTACTTC. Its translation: CASSPGLAETYEQYF.